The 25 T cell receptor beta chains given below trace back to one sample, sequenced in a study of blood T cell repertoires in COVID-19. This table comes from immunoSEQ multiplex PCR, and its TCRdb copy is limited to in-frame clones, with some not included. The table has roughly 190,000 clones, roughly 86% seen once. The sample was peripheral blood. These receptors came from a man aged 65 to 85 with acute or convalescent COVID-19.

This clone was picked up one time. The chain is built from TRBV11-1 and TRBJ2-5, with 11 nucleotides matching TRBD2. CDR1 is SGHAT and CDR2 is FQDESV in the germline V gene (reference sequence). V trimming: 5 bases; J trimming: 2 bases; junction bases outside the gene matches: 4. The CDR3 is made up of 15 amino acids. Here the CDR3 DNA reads TGTGCCAGCAGCCCGACTAGCGGGGATCAAGAGACCCAGTACTTC. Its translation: CASSPTSGDQETQYF.

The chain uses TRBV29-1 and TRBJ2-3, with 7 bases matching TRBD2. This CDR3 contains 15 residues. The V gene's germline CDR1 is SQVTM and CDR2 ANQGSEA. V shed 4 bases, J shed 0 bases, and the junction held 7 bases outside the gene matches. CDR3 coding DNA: TGCAGCGTTGGGGGGGGTGGGTACAGCACAGATACGCAGTATTTT. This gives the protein CSVGGGGYSTDTQYF.

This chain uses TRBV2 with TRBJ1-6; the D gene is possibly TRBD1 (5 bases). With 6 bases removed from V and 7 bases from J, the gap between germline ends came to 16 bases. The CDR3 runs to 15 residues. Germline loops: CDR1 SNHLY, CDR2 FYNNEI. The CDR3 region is CASRTATDWNSPLHF. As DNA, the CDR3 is TGTGCCAGCAGGACCGCGACAGACTGGAATTCACCCCTCCACTTT. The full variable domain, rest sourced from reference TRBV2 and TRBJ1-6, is EPEVTQTPSHQVTQMGQEVILRCVPISNHLYFYWYRQILGQKVEFLVSFYNNEISEKSEIFDDQFSVERPDGSNFTLKIRSTKLEDSAMYFCASRTATDWNSPLHFGNGTRLTVT.

The CDR3 sequence: CASRQGAGGELFF. The CDR3 DNA sequence: TGTGCCAGCAGACAGGGGGCCGGCGGGGAGCTGTTTTTT. V gene TRBV3-1 (or the pseudogene TRBV3-2) combines with J gene TRBJ2-2; 9 bases are shared with TRBD1. Germline V gene data show CDR1 as LGHDT and CDR2 as YNNKEL (reference sequence). The ends lost 6 bases at V and 7 bases at J; junction bases unmatched: 3. The CDR3 is 13 residues long.

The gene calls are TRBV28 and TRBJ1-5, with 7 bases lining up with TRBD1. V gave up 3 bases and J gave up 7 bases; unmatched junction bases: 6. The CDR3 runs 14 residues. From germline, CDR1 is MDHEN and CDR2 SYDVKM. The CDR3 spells CASSLQQGTQPQHF. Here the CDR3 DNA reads TGTGCCAGCAGTTTGCAACAGGGGACCCAGCCCCAGCATTTT.

CDR3 coding DNA: TGTGCCAGCCGTAGAGGGAATCAGCCCCAGCATTTT. It specifies CASRRGNQPQHF. This chain joins TRBV12-3 or TRBV12-4 and TRBJ1-5; D gene ambiguous. V was trimmed by 8 bases and J by 4 bases, leaving 9 bases between them. CDR3 length: 12 amino acids.

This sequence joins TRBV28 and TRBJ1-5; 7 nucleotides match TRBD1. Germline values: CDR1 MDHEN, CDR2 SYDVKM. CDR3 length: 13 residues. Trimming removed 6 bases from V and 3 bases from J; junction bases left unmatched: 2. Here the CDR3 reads CASRGQINQPQHF. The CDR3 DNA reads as TGTGCCAGCAGGGGACAGATCAATCAGCCCCAGCATTTT.

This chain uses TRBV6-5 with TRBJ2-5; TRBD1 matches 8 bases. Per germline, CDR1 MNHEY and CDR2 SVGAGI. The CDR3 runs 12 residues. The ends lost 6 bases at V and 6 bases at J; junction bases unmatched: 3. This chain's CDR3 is CASRQGEQTQYF. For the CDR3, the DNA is TGTGCCAGCAGACAGGGGGAGCAGACCCAGTACTTC.

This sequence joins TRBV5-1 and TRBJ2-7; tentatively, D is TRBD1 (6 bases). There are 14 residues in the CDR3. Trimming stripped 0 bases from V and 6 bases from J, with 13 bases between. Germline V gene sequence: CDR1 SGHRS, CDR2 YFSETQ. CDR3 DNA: TGCGCCAGCAGCTTGGACGGCAGGGGAAGCGAGCAGTACTTC. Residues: CASSLDGRGSEQYF. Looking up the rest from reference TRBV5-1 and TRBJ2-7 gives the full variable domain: KAGVTQTPRYLIKTRGQQVTLSCSPISGHRSVSWYQQTPGQGLQFLFEYFSETQRNKGNFPGRFSGRQFSNSRSEMNVSTLELGDSALYLCASSLDGRGSEQYFGPGTRLTVT.

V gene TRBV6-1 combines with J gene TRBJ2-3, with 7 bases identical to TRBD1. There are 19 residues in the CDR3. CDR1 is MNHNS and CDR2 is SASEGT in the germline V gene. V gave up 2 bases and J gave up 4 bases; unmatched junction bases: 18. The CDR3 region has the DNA TGTGCCAGCAGTGAATCACCATATACCACAGGGGATGAAGCAGATACGCAGTATTTT. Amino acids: CASSESPYTTGDEADTQYF.

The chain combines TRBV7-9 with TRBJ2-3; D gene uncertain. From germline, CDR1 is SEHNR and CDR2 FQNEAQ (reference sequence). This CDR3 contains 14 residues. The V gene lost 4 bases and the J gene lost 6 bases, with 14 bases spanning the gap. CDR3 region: CASSSPLVLDTQYF. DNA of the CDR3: TGTGCCAGCAGCTCACCTTTAGTGTTGGATACGCAGTATTTT.

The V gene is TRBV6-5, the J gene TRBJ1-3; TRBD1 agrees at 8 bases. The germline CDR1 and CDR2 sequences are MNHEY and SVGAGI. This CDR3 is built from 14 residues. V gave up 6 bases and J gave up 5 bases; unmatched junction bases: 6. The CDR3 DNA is TGTGCCAGCAGCAAGGACAGGGACCGAAACACCATATATTTT. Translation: CASSKDRDRNTIYF.

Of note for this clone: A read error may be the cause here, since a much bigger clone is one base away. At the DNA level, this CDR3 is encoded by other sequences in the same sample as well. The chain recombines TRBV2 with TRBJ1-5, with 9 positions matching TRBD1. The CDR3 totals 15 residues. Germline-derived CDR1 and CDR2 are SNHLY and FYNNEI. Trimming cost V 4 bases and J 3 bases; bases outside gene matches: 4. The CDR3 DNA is TGTGCCAGCAGTGCACAGGGGGCCTCCAATCAGCCCCAGCATTTT. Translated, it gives CASSAQGASNQPQHF.

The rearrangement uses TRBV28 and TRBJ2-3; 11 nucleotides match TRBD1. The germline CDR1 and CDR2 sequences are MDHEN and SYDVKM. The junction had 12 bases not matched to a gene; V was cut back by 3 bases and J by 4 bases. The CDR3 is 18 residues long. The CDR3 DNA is TGTGCCAGCAGTTTGACTGAACTTCCGGGACAGGGGGCAGATACGCAGTATTTT. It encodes CASSLTELPGQGADTQYF.

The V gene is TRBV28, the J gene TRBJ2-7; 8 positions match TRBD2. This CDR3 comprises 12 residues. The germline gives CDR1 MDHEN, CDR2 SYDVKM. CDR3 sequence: CQVGGDSYEQYF. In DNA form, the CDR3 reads TGTCAGGTCGGGGGGGACTCCTACGAGCAGTACTTC.

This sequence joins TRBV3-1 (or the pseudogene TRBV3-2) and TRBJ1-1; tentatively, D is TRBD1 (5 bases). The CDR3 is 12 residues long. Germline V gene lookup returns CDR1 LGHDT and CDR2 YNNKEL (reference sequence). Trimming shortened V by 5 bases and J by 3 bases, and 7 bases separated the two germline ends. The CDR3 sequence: CASSWGDTEAFF. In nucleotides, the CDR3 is TGTGCCAGCAGCTGGGGGGACACTGAAGCTTTCTTT.

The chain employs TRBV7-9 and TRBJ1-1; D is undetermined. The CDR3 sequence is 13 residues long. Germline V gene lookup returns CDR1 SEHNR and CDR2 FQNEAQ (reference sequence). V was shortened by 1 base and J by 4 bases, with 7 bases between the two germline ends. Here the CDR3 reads CASSLEIGTEAFF. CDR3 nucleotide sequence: TGTGCCAGCAGCTTAGAAATCGGCACTGAAGCTTTCTTT.

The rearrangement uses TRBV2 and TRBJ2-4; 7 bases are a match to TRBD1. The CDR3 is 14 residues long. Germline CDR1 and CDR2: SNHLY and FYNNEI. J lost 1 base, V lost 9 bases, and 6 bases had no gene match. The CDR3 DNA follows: TGTGCCAGTACAGGGGCTCTGGCCAAAAACATTCAGTACTTC. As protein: CASTGALAKNIQYF.

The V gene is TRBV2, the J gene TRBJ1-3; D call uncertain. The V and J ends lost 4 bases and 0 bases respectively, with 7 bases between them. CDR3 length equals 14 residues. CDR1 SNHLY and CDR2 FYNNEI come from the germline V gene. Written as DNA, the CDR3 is TGTGCCAGCAGTGCCCAAATCTCTGGAAACACCATATATTTT. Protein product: CASSAQISGNTIYF. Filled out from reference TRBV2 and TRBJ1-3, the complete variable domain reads EPEVTQTPSHQVTQMGQEVILRCVPISNHLYFYWYRQILGQKVEFLVSFYNNEISEKSEIFDDQFSVERPDGSNFTLKIRSTKLEDSAMYFCASSAQISGNTIYFGEGSWLTVV.

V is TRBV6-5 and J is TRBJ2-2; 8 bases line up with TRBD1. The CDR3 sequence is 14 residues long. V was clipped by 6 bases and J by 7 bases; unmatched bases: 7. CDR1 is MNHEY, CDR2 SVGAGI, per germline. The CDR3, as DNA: TGTGCCAGCAGGCATCAGGGGGCAAGCGGGGAGCTGTTTTTT. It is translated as CASRHQGASGELFF.

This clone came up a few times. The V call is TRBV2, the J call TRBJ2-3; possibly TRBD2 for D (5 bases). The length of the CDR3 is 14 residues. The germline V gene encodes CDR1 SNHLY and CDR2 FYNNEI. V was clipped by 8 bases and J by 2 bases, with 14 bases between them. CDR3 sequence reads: CASAYGLDTDTQYF. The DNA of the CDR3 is TGTGCCAGCGCCTACGGACTCGACACAGATACGCAGTATTTT. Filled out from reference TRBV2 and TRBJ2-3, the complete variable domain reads EPEVTQTPSHQVTQMGQEVILRCVPISNHLYFYWYRQILGQKVEFLVSFYNNEISEKSEIFDDQFSVERPDGSNFTLKIRSTKLEDSAMYFCASAYGLDTDTQYFGPGTRLTVL.

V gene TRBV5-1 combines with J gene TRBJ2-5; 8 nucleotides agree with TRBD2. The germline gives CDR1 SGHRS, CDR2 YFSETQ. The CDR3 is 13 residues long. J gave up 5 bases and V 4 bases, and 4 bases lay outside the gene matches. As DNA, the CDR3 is TGCGCCAGCAGCGTCGGGGGGGCGGAGACCCAGTACTTC. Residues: CASSVGGAETQYF.

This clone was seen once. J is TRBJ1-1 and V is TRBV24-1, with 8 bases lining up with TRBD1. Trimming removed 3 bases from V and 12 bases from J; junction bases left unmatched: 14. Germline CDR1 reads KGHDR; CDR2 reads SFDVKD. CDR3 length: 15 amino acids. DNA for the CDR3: TGTGCCACCAGTGATCGGACCCGACAGGGGCTGAGGACTTTCTTT. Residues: CATSDRTRQGLRTFF.

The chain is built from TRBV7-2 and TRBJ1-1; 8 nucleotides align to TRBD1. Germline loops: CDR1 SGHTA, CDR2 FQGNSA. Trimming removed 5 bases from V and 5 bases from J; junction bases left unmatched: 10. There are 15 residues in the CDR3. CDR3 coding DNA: TGTGCCAGCAGCCCGAGACAGGGGCGAGGAACTGAAGCTTTCTTT. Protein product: CASSPRQGRGTEAFF.

This CDR3 reads CAWGDSRETQYF. The CDR3 nucleotides are TGTGCCTGGGGGGACAGCCGGGAGACCCAGTACTTC. This chain uses TRBV30 with TRBJ2-5, with TRBD1 matching 7 bases. J lost 5 bases, V lost 5 bases, and 5 bases had no gene match. Per the germline V gene, CDR1 is GTSNPN and CDR2 is SVGIG (reference sequence). This CDR3 spans 12 amino acids.